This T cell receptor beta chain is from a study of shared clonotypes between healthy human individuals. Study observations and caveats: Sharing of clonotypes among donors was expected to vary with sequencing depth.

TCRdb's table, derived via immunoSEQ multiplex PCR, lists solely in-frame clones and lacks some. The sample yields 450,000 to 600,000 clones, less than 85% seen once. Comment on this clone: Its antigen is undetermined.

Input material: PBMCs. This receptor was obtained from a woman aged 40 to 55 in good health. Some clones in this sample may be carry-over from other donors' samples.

CDR3 nucleotide sequence: TGTGCCAGCAGCTTAGAATCCAGCGGGAGTCTGGGTGAGCAGTACTTC. It is translated as CASSLESSGSLGEQYF. The chain joins TRBV5-4 to TRBJ2-7; 8 bases agree with TRBD2. V gave up 2 bases and J gave up 7 bases; unmatched junction bases: 14. CDR1 and CDR2 from the germline V gene are SGHNT and YYREEE (reference sequence). The CDR3 is made up of 16 amino acids.